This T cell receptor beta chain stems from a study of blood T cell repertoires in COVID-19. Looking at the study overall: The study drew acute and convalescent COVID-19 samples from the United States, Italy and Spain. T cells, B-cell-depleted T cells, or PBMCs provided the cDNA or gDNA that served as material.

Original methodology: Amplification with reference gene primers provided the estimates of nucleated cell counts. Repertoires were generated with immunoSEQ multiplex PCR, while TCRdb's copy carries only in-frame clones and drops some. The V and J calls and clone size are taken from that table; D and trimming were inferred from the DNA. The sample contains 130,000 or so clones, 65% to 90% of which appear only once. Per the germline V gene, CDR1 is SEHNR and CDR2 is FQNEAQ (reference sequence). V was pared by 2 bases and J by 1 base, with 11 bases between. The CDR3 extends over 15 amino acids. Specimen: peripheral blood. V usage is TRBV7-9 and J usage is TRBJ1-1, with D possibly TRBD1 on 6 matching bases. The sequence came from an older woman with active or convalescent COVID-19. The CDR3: CASSLRGAGNTEAFF. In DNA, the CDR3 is TGTGCCAGCAGCTTACGGGGGGCTGGGAACACTGAAGCTTTCTTT. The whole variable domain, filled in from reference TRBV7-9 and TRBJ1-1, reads DTGVSQNPRHKITKRGQNVTFRCDPISEHNRLYWYRQTLGQGPEFLTYFQNEAQLEKSRLLSDRFSAERPKGSFSTLEIQRTEQGDSAMYLCASSLRGAGNTEAFFGQGTRLTVV.